This TCR beta chain is from a study of blood T cell repertoires in COVID-19. Overall study: Sites in the United States, Italy and Spain provided acute and convalescent COVID-19 samples. From T cells, B-cell-depleted T cells, or PBMCs came the material, which was cDNA or gDNA.

With 0 bases removed from V and 4 bases from J, the gap between germline ends came to 11 bases. Per the germline V gene, CDR1 is SGDLS and CDR2 is YYNGEE. The CDR3 contains 14 residues. The authors' processing: How many nucleated cells were present was estimated from reference gene primer amplification. Assay used: immunoSEQ multiplex PCR; TCRdb lists only in-frame clones, some missing. The V and J calls and clone size are taken from that table; D and trimming were inferred from the DNA. The sample has fewer than 500,000 clones, approximately 90% seen once. The sequence derives from a woman aged 25-40 years with acute or convalescent COVID-19. The chain combines TRBV9 with TRBJ2-7; maybe TRBD2 (5 bases). The sequencing input was peripheral blood. CDR3 sequence reads: CASSVGYGLYEQYF. The CDR3 coding sequence is TGTGCCAGCAGCGTAGGATACGGACTTTACGAGCAGTACTTC.